These T cell receptor beta chains were read from a single sample in a study of T-cell reconstitution after alpha-beta-depleted transplantation in children. TCRdb redid the calling of the PCR reads with MiXCR, one entry per CDR3 protein. The sample holds around 300,000 distinct CDR3 sequences, around 9.1% seen once. The sequencing here drew on PBMCs, taken before TCRalphabeta/CD19-depleted stem cell transplant. The receptor set was obtained from a boy less than two years old with acute myeloid leukemia, due to receive a stem cell transplant. CDR3s include the opening cysteine and the closing phenylalanine or tryptophan. The D gene is left open where the match is weak. Expanded clones get a size class; other rows say once, few or many, or leave the size out.

J	D	size	V	DNA	CDR3
TRBJ1-1	.	many	TRBV6-5	TGTGCCAGCAGTTACCGTCGGGTAGGCCTTGAAGCTTTCTTT	CASSYRRVGLEAFF
TRBJ2-1	.	many	TRBV5-5	TGTGCCAGCAGCTTCCTTGGGCGCAGCGATTTTACGGAGCAGTTCTTC	CASSFLGRSDFTEQFF
TRBJ2-3	.	few	TRBV2	TGTGCCAGCAGTGAGGGGGGACTGAGTTATAGCACAGATACGCAGTATTTT	CASSEGGLSYSTDTQYF
TRBJ2-5	.	many	TRBV28	TGTGCCAGCAGTTGGGGGTGGGTTAGTGGGACCCAGTACTTC	CASSWGWVSGTQYF
TRBJ2-5	.	once	TRBV24-1	TGTGCCACCAGTGATTTCCCCCAAGAGACCCAGTACTTC	CATSDFPQETQYF
TRBJ1-5	.	many	TRBV12-3/TRBV12-4	TGTGCCAGCAGTGATACACCGAGCAATCAGCCCCAGCATTTT	CASSDTPSNQPQHF
TRBJ2-2	.	many	TRBV29-1	TGCAGCGTTGACTTTTCGAACACCGGGGAGCTGTTTTTT	CSVDFSNTGELFF
TRBJ2-3	.	many	TRBV12-3/TRBV12-4	TGTGCCAGCACCCCTAACGAGGAGGGAAGGTCAGATACGCAGTATTTT	CASTPNEEGRSDTQYF
TRBJ2-1	TRBD2	.	TRBV27	TGTGCCAGCAGTTTGGGAGGAGAAGCGGGGGGAGATCGAAATGAGCAGTTCTTC	CASSLGGEAGGDRNEQFF
TRBJ2-5	.	many	TRBV11-2	TGTGCCAGCAGCTTTGGACCAACGGAGACCCAGTACTTC	CASSFGPTETQYF
TRBJ2-5	.	.	TRBV12-5	TGTGCTAGTGGTCCCCCGTCTGGACACCTCGGAGAGACCCAGTACTTC	CASGPPSGHLGETQYF
TRBJ2-2	.	many	TRBV12-3/TRBV12-4	TGTGCCAGCACCTCCGGCACCGGGGAGCTGTTTTTT	CASTSGTGELFF
TRBJ1-1	.	.	TRBV5-1	TGCGCCAGCAGCTTGTTGACCGGGGGCACTGAAGCTTTCTTT	CASSLLTGGTEAFF
TRBJ2-5	TRBD1	many	TRBV5-1	TGCGCCAGCAGCTTGGCTTCTGGACAGGCTACTTGGGAGACCCAGTACTTC	CASSLASGQATWETQYF
TRBJ2-3	.	few	TRBV18	TGTGCCAGCTCACCACCTACGAGGACAGATACGCAGTATTTT	CASSPPTRTDTQYF
TRBJ2-1	TRBD2	many	TRBV7-2	TGTGCCAGCAGCCCCGGGACTAGTGACAATGAGCAGTTCTTC	CASSPGTSDNEQFF
TRBJ2-4	TRBD1	few	TRBV5-1	TGCGCCAGCAGCTTGGGACCAGGGGGCAAAAACATTCAGTACTTC	CASSLGPGGKNIQYF
TRBJ2-1	TRBD2	few	TRBV12-3/TRBV12-4	TGTGCCAGCAGTCGAAAATTAGCGGGAGGGCCGCGGGACAATGAGCAGTTCTTC	CASSRKLAGGPRDNEQFF
TRBJ1-2	.	many	TRBV15	TGTGCCACCAGCAGAGCAGCGGAGGGAGGCTATGGCTACACCTTC	CATSRAAEGGYGYTF
TRBJ1-2	TRBD1	many	TRBV5-1	TGCGCCAGCAGCTTGATTGGACAGGGCGGATATGGCTACACCTTC	CASSLIGQGGYGYTF
TRBJ2-1	TRBD2	many	TRBV6-1	TGTGCCAGCACTAGAGGGAGGGGTTTCGATGAGCAGTTCTTC	CASTRGRGFDEQFF
TRBJ2-6	.	many	TRBV6-8	TGTGCCAGCAGTTACTGGGGCAGCTCTGGGGCCAACGTCCTGACTTTC	CASSYWGSSGANVLTF
TRBJ2-5	TRBD1	many	TRBV4-2	TGTGCCAGCAGCCAAGGGATGACAGGGGGCCAAGAGACCCAGTACTTC	CASSQGMTGGQETQYF